Here is one T cell receptor beta chain with its context. What it recognizes is unknown. This entry comes from a study of OX40 agonist ivuxolimab in advanced cancers. Points from the study as a whole: Clones of CD4+ and CD8+ blood T cells grew by week 6 at doses of 0.1 to 3.0 mg/kg.

This table comes from immunoSEQ multiplex PCR, and its TCRdb copy is limited to in-frame clones, with some not included. The sample holds roughly 87,000 clones, roughly 90% seen once. Samples were taken at baseline and on day 1 of cycles 4 and 7. Per germline, CDR1 SGHDT and CDR2 YYEEEE. The CDR3 loop spans 14 amino acids. V lost 2 bases to trimming and J lost 5 bases; unmatched junction nucleotides: 5. This material consisted of CD4+ or CD8+ T cells sorted from blood, taken in a trial of the OX40 agonist ivuxolimab. The V call is TRBV5-6, the J call TRBJ2-5, with 8 bases identical to TRBD2. The sequence was collected from an adult with an advanced solid tumor such as melanoma, head and neck, liver or kidney cancer. The CDR3 spells CASSFPGGHETQYF. The CDR3 DNA follows: TGTGCCAGCAGCTTTCCGGGGGGGCATGAGACCCAGTACTTC. Full variable domain (missing parts from reference TRBV5-6 and TRBJ2-5): DAGVTQSPTHLIKTRGQQVTLRCSPKSGHDTVSWYQQALGQGPQFIFQYYEEEERQRGNFPDRFSGHQFPNYSSELNVNALLLGDSALYLCASSFPGGHETQYFGPGTRLLVL.